Listed below are T cell receptor beta chains from one sample, sequenced in a study of T cells after yellow fever vaccination. TCRdb passed the 5' RACE reads through MiXCR, listing each CDR3 protein once. The sample carries a few hundred thousand distinct CDR3 sequences, 3% to 4.5% recorded once. The sequencing used PBMCs, collected 5 days after the yellow fever booster vaccination. These receptors all come from a man younger than 35 who received the YFV17D yellow fever vaccine. CDR3s include the opening cysteine and the closing phenylalanine or tryptophan. The order of the fields is CDR3 protein, CDR3 DNA, clone size, D gene, V gene, J gene. The D gene is left open where the match is weak. Where a row states a size, it is once, few, many or the class of an expanded clone; other rows omit it.

CDR3 protein: CASSPPRGPQHF
CDR3 DNA: TGTGCCAGCAGTCCCCCCCGGGGGCCCCAGCATTTT
clone size: many
D gene: -
V gene: TRBV28
J gene: TRBJ1-5

CDR3 protein: CASSFSPGTGGAFGYTF
CDR3 DNA: TGTGCCAGCAGTTTTAGTCCCGGGACAGGGGGCGCTTTTGGCTACACCTTC
clone size: -
D gene: TRBD1
V gene: TRBV28
J gene: TRBJ1-2

CDR3 protein: CAIRQGTAGNTIYF
CDR3 DNA: TGTGCCATCCGACAGGGGACTGCAGGAAACACCATATATTTT
clone size: many
D gene: TRBD1
V gene: TRBV10-3
J gene: TRBJ1-3

CDR3 protein: CSVGRQEDTQYF
CDR3 DNA: TGCAGCGTTGGGCGACAGGAAGATACGCAGTATTTT
clone size: few
D gene: -
V gene: TRBV29-1
J gene: TRBJ2-3

CDR3 protein: CASSFAGSPSDEQFF
CDR3 DNA: TGTGCCAGCAGTTTCGCGGGGAGCCCATCCGATGAGCAGTTCTTC
clone size: many
D gene: -
V gene: TRBV12-3/TRBV12-4
J gene: TRBJ2-1

CDR3 protein: CASSLGEGEKLFF
CDR3 DNA: TGTGCCAGCAGCTTAGGGGAGGGTGAAAAACTGTTTTTT
clone size: many
D gene: -
V gene: TRBV7-2
J gene: TRBJ1-4

CDR3 protein: CASSTTGGPGDTQYF
CDR3 DNA: TGCGCCAGCAGCACTACGGGGGGGCCAGGAGATACGCAGTATTTT
clone size: -
D gene: TRBD2
V gene: TRBV5-1
J gene: TRBJ2-3

CDR3 protein: CSVSRGGTTDTQYF
CDR3 DNA: TGCAGTGTTTCGCGGGGGGGTACCACAGATACGCAGTATTTT
clone size: few
D gene: TRBD2
V gene: TRBV20-1
J gene: TRBJ2-3

CDR3 protein: CASSQESALEQYF
CDR3 DNA: TGTGCCAGCAGCCAAGAGTCAGCGTTGGAGCAGTACTTC
clone size: few
D gene: -
V gene: TRBV7-9
J gene: TRBJ2-7

CDR3 protein: CASSLGPFYEQYF
CDR3 DNA: TGTGCCAGCAGCTTGGGACCCTTTTACGAGCAGTACTTC
clone size: few
D gene: -
V gene: TRBV9
J gene: TRBJ2-7

CDR3 protein: CASSPRVAPSYNEQFF
CDR3 DNA: TGTGCCAGCAGCCCGCGCGTGGCGCCCTCCTACAATGAGCAGTTCTTC
clone size: few
D gene: -
V gene: TRBV6-5
J gene: TRBJ2-1